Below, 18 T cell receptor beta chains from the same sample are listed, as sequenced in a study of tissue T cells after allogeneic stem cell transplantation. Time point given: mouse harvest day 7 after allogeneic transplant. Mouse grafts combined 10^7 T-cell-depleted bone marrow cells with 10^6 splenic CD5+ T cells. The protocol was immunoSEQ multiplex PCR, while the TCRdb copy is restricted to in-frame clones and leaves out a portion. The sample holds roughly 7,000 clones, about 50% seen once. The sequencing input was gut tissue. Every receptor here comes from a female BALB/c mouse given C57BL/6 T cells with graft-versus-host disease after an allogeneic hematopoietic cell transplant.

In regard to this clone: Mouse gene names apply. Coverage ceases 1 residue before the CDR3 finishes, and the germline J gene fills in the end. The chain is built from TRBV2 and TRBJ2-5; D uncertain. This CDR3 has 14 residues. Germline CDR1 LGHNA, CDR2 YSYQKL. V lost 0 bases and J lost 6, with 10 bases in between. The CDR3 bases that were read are TGTGCCAGCAGCCAAGATCCGAGGGAGGACACCCAGTAC. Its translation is CASSQDPREDTQY. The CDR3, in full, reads CASSQDPREDTQYF.

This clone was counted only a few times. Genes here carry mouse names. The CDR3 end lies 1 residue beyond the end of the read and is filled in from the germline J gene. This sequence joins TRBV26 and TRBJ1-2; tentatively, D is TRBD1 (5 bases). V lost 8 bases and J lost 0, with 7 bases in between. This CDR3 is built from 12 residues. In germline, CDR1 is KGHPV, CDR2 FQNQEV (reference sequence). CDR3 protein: CASSTANSDYTF. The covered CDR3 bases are TGTGCCAGCTCGACAGCAAACTCCGACTACACC.

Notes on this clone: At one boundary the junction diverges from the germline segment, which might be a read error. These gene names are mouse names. CDR3 DNA (partial): TGTGCCAGCAGTCTGTCAGGGGCCTCTAATCCGCCCCTCTAC. It encodes CASSLSGASNPPLY. The whole CDR3 sequence is CASSLSGASNPPLYF. The V call is TRBV26, the J call TRBJ1-6; the D gene is possibly TRBD1 (5 bases). The CDR3 end falls 1 residue outside the read, so it is completed with the germline J gene. TRBJ1-6 falls under the ORF class, with uncertain function. The V gene's germline CDR1 is KGHPV and CDR2 FQNQEV (reference sequence). This CDR3 region has 15 residues.

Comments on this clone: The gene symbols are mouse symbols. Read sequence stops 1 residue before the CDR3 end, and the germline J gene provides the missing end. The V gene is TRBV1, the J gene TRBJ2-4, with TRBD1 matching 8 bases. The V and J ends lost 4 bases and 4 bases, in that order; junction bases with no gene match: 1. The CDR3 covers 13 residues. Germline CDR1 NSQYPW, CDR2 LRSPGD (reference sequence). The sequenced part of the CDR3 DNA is TGCACCTGCAGTGTGGGACAGGAAAACACCTTGTAC. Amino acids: CTCSVGQENTLY. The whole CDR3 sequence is CTCSVGQENTLYF. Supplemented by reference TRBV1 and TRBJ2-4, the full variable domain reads VTLLEQNPRWRLVPRGQAVNLRCILKNSQYPWMSWYQQDLQKQLQWLFTLRSPGDKEVKSLPGADYLATRVTDTELRLQVANMSQGRTLYCTCSVGQENTLYFGAGTRLSVL.

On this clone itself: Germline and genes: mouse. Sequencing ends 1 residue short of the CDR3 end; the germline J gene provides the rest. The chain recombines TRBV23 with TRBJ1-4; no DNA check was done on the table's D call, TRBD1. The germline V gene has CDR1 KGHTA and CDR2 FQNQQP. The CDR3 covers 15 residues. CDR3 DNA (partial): TGCTCCAGCAGTCAATCTTACAGATCCAACGAAAGATTATTT. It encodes CSSSQSYRSNERLF. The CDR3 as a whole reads CSSSQSYRSNERLFF.

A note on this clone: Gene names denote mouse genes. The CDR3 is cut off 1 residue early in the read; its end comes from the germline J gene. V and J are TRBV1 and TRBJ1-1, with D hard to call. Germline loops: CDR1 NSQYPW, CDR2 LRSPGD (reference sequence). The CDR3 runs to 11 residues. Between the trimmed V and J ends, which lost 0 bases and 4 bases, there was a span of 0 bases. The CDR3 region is CTCSADTEVFF. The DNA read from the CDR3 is TGCACCTGCAGTGCAGACACAGAAGTCTTC.

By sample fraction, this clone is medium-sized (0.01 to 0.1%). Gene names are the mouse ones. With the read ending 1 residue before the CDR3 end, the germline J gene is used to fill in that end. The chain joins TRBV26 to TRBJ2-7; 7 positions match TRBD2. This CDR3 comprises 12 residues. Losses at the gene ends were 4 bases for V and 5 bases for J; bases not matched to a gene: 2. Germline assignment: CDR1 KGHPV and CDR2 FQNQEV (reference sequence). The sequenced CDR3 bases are TGTGCCAGCAGTCCATGGGGGGATGAACAGTAC. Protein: CASSPWGDEQY. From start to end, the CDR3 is CASSPWGDEQYF.

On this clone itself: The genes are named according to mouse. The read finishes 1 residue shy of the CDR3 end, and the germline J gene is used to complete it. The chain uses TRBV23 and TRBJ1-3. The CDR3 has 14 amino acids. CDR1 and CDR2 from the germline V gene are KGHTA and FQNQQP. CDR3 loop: CSSSPQDAGNTLYF. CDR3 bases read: TGCTCCAGCAGTCCTCAGGACGCTGGAAATACGCTCTAT.

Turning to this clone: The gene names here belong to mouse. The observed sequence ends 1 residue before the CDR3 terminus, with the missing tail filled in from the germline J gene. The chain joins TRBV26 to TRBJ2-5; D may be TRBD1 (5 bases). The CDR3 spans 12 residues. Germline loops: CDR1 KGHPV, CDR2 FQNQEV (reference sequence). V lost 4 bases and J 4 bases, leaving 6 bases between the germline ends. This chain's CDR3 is CASSQGEDTQYF. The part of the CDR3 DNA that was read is TGTGCCAGCAGTCAAGGGGAAGACACCCAGTAC.

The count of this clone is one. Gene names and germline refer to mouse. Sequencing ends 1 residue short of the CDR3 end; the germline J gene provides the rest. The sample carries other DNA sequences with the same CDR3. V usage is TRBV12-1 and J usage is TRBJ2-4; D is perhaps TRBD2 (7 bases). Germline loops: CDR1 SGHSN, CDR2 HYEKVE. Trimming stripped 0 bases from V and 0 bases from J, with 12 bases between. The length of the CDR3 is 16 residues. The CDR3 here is CASSLGLGASQNTLYF. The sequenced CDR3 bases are TGTGCCAGCTCTCTCGGGCTGGGGGCTAGTCAAAACACCTTGTAC.

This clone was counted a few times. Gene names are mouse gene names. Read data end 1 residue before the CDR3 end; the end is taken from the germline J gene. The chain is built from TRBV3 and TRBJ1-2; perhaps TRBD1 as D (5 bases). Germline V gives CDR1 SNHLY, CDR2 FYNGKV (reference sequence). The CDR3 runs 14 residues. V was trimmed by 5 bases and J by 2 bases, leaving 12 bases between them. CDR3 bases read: TGTGCCAGCAGCCCTTCCGGGACCAACTCCGACTACACC. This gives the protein CASSPSGTNSDYT. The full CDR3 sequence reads CASSPSGTNSDYTF.

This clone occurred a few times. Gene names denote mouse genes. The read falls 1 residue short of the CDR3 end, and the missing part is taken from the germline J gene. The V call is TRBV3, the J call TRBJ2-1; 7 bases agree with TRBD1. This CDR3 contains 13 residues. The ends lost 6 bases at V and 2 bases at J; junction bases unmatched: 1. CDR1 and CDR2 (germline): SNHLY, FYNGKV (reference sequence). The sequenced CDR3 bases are TGTGCCAGCAGGGACAGGTACTATGCTGAGCAGTTC. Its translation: CASRDRYYAEQF. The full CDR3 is CASRDRYYAEQFF.

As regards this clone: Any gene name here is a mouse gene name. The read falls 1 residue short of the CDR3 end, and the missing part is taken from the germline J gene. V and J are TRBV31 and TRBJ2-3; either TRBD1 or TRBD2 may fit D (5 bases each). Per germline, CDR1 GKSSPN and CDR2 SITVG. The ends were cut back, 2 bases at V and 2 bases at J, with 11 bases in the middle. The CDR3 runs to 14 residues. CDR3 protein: CAWSKKGAAETLYF. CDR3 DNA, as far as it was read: TGTGCCTGGAGTAAGAAAGGGGCTGCAGAAACGCTGTAT.

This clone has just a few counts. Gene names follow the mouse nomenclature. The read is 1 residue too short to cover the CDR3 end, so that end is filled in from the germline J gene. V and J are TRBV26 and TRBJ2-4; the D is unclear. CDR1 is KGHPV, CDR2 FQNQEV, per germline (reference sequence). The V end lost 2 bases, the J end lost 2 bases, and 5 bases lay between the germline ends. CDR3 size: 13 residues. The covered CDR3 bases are TGTGCCAGCAGTCTGGACAATCAAAACACCTTGTAC. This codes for CASSLDNQNTLY. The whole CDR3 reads CASSLDNQNTLYF.

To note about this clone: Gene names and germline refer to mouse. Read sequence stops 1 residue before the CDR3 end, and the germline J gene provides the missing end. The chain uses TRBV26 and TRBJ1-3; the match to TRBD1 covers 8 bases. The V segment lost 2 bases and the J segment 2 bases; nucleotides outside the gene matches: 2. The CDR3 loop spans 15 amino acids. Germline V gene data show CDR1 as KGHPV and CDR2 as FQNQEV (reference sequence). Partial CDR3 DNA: TGTGCCAGCAGTCTGACACAGGGGGCTGGAAATACGCTCTAT. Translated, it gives CASSLTQGAGNTLY. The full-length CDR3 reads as CASSLTQGAGNTLYF. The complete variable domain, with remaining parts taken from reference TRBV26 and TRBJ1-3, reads NSKVIQTPRYLVKGQGQKAKMRCIPEKGHPVVFWYQQNKNNEFKFLINFQNQEVLQQIDMTEKRFSAECPSNSPCSLEIQSSEAGDSALYLCASSLTQGAGNTLYFGEGSRLIVV.

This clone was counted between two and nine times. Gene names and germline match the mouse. Partial CDR3 DNA: TGTGCCAGCAGTTTCCGGGGGCGGCAAGACACCCAGTAC. It specifies CASSFRGRQDTQY. The full CDR3 is CASSFRGRQDTQYF. This rearrangement joins TRBV14 to TRBJ2-5; the D call may be TRBD1 or TRBD2 (6 bases each). The read halts 1 residue ahead of the CDR3 end, with the missing end drawn from the germline J gene. Germline assignment: CDR1 SGHDT and CDR2 FRDEAV. This CDR3 has 14 amino acids. V was pared by 1 base and J by 3 bases, with 9 bases between. Looking up the rest from reference TRBV14 and TRBJ2-5 gives the full variable domain: EAGVTQSPRYAVLQEGQAVSFWCDPISGHDTLYWYQQPRDQGPQLLVYFRDEAVIDNSQLPSDRFSAVRPKGTNSTLKIQSAKQGDTATYLCASSFRGRQDTQYFGPGTRLLVL.

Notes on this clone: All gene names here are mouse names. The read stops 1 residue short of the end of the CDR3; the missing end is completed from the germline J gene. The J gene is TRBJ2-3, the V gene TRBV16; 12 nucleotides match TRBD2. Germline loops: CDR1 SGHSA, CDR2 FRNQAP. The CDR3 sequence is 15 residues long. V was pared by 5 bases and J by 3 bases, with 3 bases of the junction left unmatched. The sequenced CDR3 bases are TGTGCAAGCAGCCCTGGACTGGGGGGGGCAGAAACGCTGTAT. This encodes CASSPGLGGAETLY. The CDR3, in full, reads CASSPGLGGAETLYF.

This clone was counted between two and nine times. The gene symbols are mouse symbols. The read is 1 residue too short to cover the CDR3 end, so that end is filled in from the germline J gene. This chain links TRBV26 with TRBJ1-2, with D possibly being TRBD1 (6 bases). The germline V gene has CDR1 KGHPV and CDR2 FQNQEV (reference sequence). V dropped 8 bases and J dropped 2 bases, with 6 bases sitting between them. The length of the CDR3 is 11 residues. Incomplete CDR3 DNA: TGTGCCAGCGGACAGAACTCCGACTACACC. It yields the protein CASGQNSDYT. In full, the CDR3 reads CASGQNSDYTF.